One and the same sample provided the 9 T cell receptor beta chains below, sequenced in a study of blood T cells in healthy people across ages. Combining a sample-barcoded 5' primer with a J-beta primer mix, a second PCR ran for about 6 to 12 cycles. TCRdb reanalysed the 5' RACE reads using MiXCR and keeps one entry per CDR3 protein. Here the sample spans 700,000 to 950,000 distinct CDR3 sequences, more than 45% being singletons. Sequenced sample: blood. These receptor sequences come from a man younger than 45 in good health.

The rearrangement uses TRBV5-1 and TRBJ2-1; 7 bases map to TRBD1. This CDR3 region has 15 residues. V dropped 0 bases and J dropped 6; count of bases not matched to a gene: 6. Per germline, CDR1 SGHRS and CDR2 YFSETQ. The CDR3, as DNA: TGCGCCAGCAGCTTGGATACAGGGGCGGGCAATGAGCAGTTCTTC. It encodes CASSLDTGAGNEQFF.

The genes are TRBV4-2 and TRBJ2-5; D may match TRBD1 or TRBD2 (5 bases each). CDR3 length: 16 amino acids. The V gene's germline CDR1 is LGHNA and CDR2 YNFKEQ. Trimming stripped 2 bases from V and 11 bases from J, with 24 bases between. The CDR3 spells CASSQNRDPAFNEQYF. The CDR3 DNA reads as TGTGCCAGCAGCCAAAACCGGGACCCCGCTTTCAATGAGCAGTACTTC.

The chain carries TRBV20-1 and TRBJ2-1; 8 bases are shared with TRBD2. This CDR3 is built from 14 residues. V was pared by 4 bases and J by 4 bases, with 6 bases of the junction left unmatched. Germline V gene lookup returns CDR1 DFQATT and CDR2 SNEGSKA (reference sequence). The CDR3 is CSANLAGYYNEQFF. Here the CDR3 DNA reads TGCAGTGCTAACTTAGCGGGATATTACAATGAGCAGTTCTTC.

This clonotype has more than one count but fewer than ten. The gene calls are TRBV19 and TRBJ1-6, with unresolved D. CDR3 length: 13 residues. The V gene lost 8 bases and the J gene lost 7 bases, with 12 bases spanning the gap. CDR1 LNHDA and CDR2 SQIVND come from the germline V gene (reference sequence). CDR3 DNA sequence: TGTGCCAGTTCCTGGACGGAAAATTCACCCCTCCACTTT. This gives the protein CASSWTENSPLHF.

This sequence joins TRBV27 and TRBJ2-5, with D perhaps TRBD1 or TRBD2 (5 bases each). Germline loops: CDR1 MNHEY, CDR2 SMNVEV (reference sequence). This CDR3 is built from 13 residues. Trimming removed 6 bases from V and 5 bases from J, with 13 bases in between. This CDR3 reads CASRTRGRETQYF. CDR3 DNA sequence: TGTGCCAGCAGAACTAGGGGACGGGAGACCCAGTACTTC.

In this sample, this clonotype turned up many times. The CDR3 DNA follows: TGTGCCAGCAGCGTAAAGGAGGCGCAGTATTTT. The encoded protein is CASSVKEAQYF. The J gene is TRBJ2-3, the V gene TRBV7-9; maybe TRBD2 (5 bases). The CDR3 totals 11 residues. Trimming removed 5 bases at V and 10 bases at J, with 10 bases between. Germline V lookup: CDR1 SEHNR, CDR2 FQNEAQ (reference sequence). The whole variable domain, remainder taken from reference TRBV7-9 and TRBJ2-3, is DTGVSQNPRHKITKRGQNVTFRCDPISEHNRLYWYRQTLGQGPEFLTYFQNEAQLEKSRLLSDRFSAERPKGSFSTLEIQRTEQGDSAMYLCASSVKEAQYFGPGTRLTVL.

The chain combines TRBV20-1 with TRBJ1-5; no firm D call. Trimming pared 1 base from V and 6 bases from J, leaving 10 bases between. The CDR3 spans 13 residues. The V gene's germline CDR1 is DFQATT and CDR2 SNEGSKA (reference sequence). The CDR3: CSARGTEGQPQHF. In DNA form, the CDR3 reads TGCAGTGCTAGAGGAACGGAGGGTCAGCCCCAGCATTTT.

In its sample, this clonotype was seen a few times. This sequence joins TRBV4-3 and TRBJ1-2, with D hard to call. The V gene's germline CDR1 is LGHNA and CDR2 YSLEER. Trimming shortened V by 0 bases and J by 1 base, and 18 bases separated the two germline ends. The CDR3 is made up of 18 amino acids. The chain's CDR3 is CASSQESGVRGFNYGYTF. CDR3 nucleotide sequence: TGCGCCAGCAGCCAAGAGAGCGGGGTTCGCGGGTTTAACTATGGCTACACCTTC.

The rearrangement uses TRBV29-1 and TRBJ2-1; no clear D. Per the germline V gene, CDR1 is SQVTM and CDR2 is ANQGSEA. The CDR3 is made up of 12 amino acids. Deletions cut 4 bases from V and 8 bases from J, with 12 bases between. The CDR3 loop reads CSVVWLGYEQFF. The CDR3 DNA reads TGCAGCGTTGTGTGGTTGGGGTATGAGCAGTTCTTC.